This TCR beta chain emerged from a study of shared clonotypes between healthy human individuals (TCRdb year 2020). In terms of the full investigation: A few men and a couple of women, aged 18 to 49 years, made up the cohort. Leukapheresis yielded between about 0.85 and 9.5 billion PBMCs per donor. For each donor, three plates each were used for CD4 naive and CD4 memory, two plates were used for CD8 naive, and one plate was used for CD8 memory. Libraries were prepared and TCR repertoires were sequenced by different laboratories using diverse techniques, in order to increase sequencing depth and limit assay-specific biases. To estimate repertoire size and how much clonotype sharing occurs between individuals, the study deeply sequenced the blood TCR repertoires of several healthy adults.

As concerns this clone: The target of this receptor is not known. No qualities accompany the bases; no much larger clone lies one base away.

The germline V gene (reference sequence) yields SGHNT for CDR1 and YYREEE for CDR2. V lost 4 bases and J lost 3 bases, and the count of bases not matched to a germline gene is 11. The CDR3 measures 16 amino acids from cysteine to phenylalanine. Only the CDR3 DNA stays, 48 bases, in frame from base 1. Using the deep immunoSEQ assay, TCR CDR3 regions were amplified from genomic DNA by multiplex PCR. Extracted genomic DNA from each cell subset was distributed evenly across all wells of several immunoSEQ 96-well plates, and each plate was treated as a replicate. Each replicate PCR for sorted subsets received 200 ng genomic DNA, equal to roughly 33,000 T cell genomes. Purified libraries were quantified with a Qubit 3.0 fluorometer, sized on a Bioanalyzer 2100, and re-quantified with the KAPA Library Quantification kit. Every immunoSEQ 96-well plate was sequenced on a dedicated single-read 150-cycle Illumina NextSeq 550 flow cell. The study's own analysis went as follows. Because the immunoSEQ output included only junctional sequences and no quality scores, the filtering could not be the same as the filtering used for full-length reads. To assign V/J genes and CDR3, sequences were annotated using PyIR, a Python wrapper for IgBLAST v1.9, with IMGT germline references. Reads were filtered out if the reads had weak V/J assignments (E-value above 1e-6), no CDR3, stop codons, out-of-frame junctions, or ambiguous translated residues. A V3J clonotype was defined by an identical inferred V gene, J gene, and CDR3 amino acid sequence. The percentage overlap between two repertoires was calculated by dividing the number of shared unique clonotypes by the size of the smaller repertoire. Three approaches were used to assess repertoire richness: RTK rarefaction, the Chao1 estimator, and Recon v2.1 estimates of unobserved clonotypes. OLGA was used to compute generation probabilities for all TCRbeta clonotypes that the gDNA method yielded from four donors. TCRdb obtained this table from immuneACCESS and retained in-frame rearrangements with V and J assigned. These tables miss some clones; where compared with another copy, unresolved V genes account for less than half of the shortfall, and the remainder is unexplained. The D gene and trimming were derived from the DNA, and the V and J assignments and clone size from that table. The sample table holds over 950,000 clones, of which around 77% were seen once. The top ten constitute approximately 0.95% of the sample.

Donors were healthy HIV-negative adults with no recently reported acute infections or vaccinations. Every donor was a Caucasian adult living in Nashville, Tennessee, USA. CD4+ T cells were enriched through magnetic negative selection, after which naive cells were positively selected on CD45RA and the remaining negative fraction served as the memory subset. Blood was collected by leukapheresis, and PBMCs were isolated by Ficoll-Histopaque density gradient centrifugation and then cryopreserved in liquid nitrogen vapor phase. Analytical flow cytometry was used to check the purity and quantity of each magnetically sorted T cell population. Genomic DNA was isolated from each sorted fraction and quantified by UV absorbance on a Nanodrop 2000c. The paper's findings and limits, for the study overall: About 4.5% of naive CD4, 3.5% of naive CD8, approximately 2.2% of memory CD4, and 0.35% to 0.4% of memory CD8 clonotypes were shared across several donors. Sampling was limited to blood, and TCR repertoires in tissue likely differ from TCR repertoires in blood. Because the study included a small number of donors, the genetic and exposure-history diversity represented was limited. Larger estimated clonotype richness was generally found for naive subsets than for memory subsets. Pairwise subsampling led to the expectation that sequencing depth would affect the degree of clonotype sharing among donors. Incomplete sequencing was indicated by rarefaction of sorted-subset datasets, despite the large sequencing depth. Clonotypes shared by all four sorted-subset donors showed higher generation probabilities than non-shared clonotypes.

The specimen was memory CD4+ T cells from PBMCs. The label giving this sample's cell subset or site can be read as: CD45RA-negative fraction. The receptor was derived from a man younger than 35 in good health. Some clones in this sample may be carry-over from other donors' samples. The receptor chain draws on TRBV5-4 and TRBJ2-5; TRBD1 matches 8 bases in the middle. The CDR3 loop reads CASSPVTGDGEETQYF. The sequenced DNA is TGTGCCAGCAGCCCAGTGACAGGGGATGGTGAAGAGACCCAGTACTTC.